The 32 T cell receptor beta chains listed next were all sequenced from one sample in a study of PD-1 blockade in classical Hodgkin lymphoma. TCRdb's table, derived via immunoSEQ multiplex PCR, lists solely in-frame clones and lacks some. The data hold some 86,000 clones, with 90% observed a single time. Time point given: cycle 4 day 1 (C4D1), after 5 to 7 weeks of nivolumab. Following autologous stem cell transplantation, relapse occurred in every patient, and exposure to brentuximab vedotin varied. Sequenced material: peripheral blood mononuclear cells (PBMCs), taken before the fourth cycle of nivolumab. These receptors all stem from a human donor with classical Hodgkin lymphoma.

Written as DNA, the CDR3 is TGCAGCGTGGGGGGGACAGGGATGAACACTGAAGCTTTCTTT. Encoded protein: CSVGGTGMNTEAFF. The rearrangement links TRBV29-1 to TRBJ1-1; 9 bases agree with TRBD1. The germline CDR1 and CDR2 sequences are SQVTM and ANQGSEA. This CDR3 contains 14 residues. The ends lost 6 bases at V and 0 bases at J; junction bases unmatched: 5.

The rearrangement joins TRBV11-3 to TRBJ2-1; possible D gene TRBD1, 6 bases. Trimming left V 6 bases short and J 5 bases short, with 20 bases between. Germline lookup yields CDR1 SGHNT and CDR2 YENEEA. The CDR3 sequence is 16 residues long. DNA of the CDR3: TGTGCCAGCAGTCTCACAGGGTGGGGAAGGAACAATGAGCAGTTCTTC. Its translation: CASSLTGWGRNNEQFF.

The chain combines TRBV4-2 with TRBJ2-7, with D unclear. CDR1 and CDR2 from the germline V gene are LGHNA and YNFKEQ. This CDR3 spans 17 amino acids. Deletions cut 0 bases from V and 2 bases from J, with 17 bases between. The CDR3 sequence is CASSQDGELRQTYEQYF. In nucleotides, the CDR3 is TGTGCCAGCAGCCAAGATGGGGAACTGAGACAAACCTACGAGCAGTACTTC.

The V call is TRBV6-6, the J call TRBJ2-5; 8 bases agree with TRBD1. Germline V gene lookup returns CDR1 MNHNY and CDR2 SVGAGI (reference sequence). The CDR3 runs to 16 residues. V was clipped by 2 bases and J by 4 bases; unmatched bases: 9. CDR3 nucleotides: TGTGCCAGCAGTTACCCCACAGGGGGAGGTGGAGAGACCCAGTACTTC. Its translation: CASSYPTGGGGETQYF.

The rearrangement links TRBV7-8 to TRBJ2-2; D is unresolved. Deletions cut 6 bases from V and 6 bases from J, with 2 bases between. Germline CDR1 and CDR2: SGHVS and FQNEAQ. The CDR3 runs 10 residues. For the CDR3, the DNA is TGTGCCAGCAGTCCCGGGGAGCTGTTTTTT. Amino acids: CASSPGELFF.

This chain uses TRBV10-3 with TRBJ2-7; 8 bases are shared with TRBD2. This CDR3 comprises 12 residues. The germline V gene has CDR1 ENHRY and CDR2 SYGVKD. Trimming cost V 10 bases and J 3 bases; bases outside gene matches: 5. The CDR3 loop reads CATGAGVYEQYF. DNA for the CDR3: TGTGCCACGGGAGCGGGGGTCTACGAGCAGTACTTC.

The chain employs TRBV19 and TRBJ1-2; no definite D call. Germline loops: CDR1 LNHDA, CDR2 SQIVND (reference sequence). V was trimmed by 7 bases and J by 4 bases, leaving 16 bases between them. This CDR3 has 14 residues. Written as DNA, the CDR3 is TGTGCCAGTAAAGTGGAGCGCCGGGGCTATGGCTACACCTTC. Translation gives CASKVERRGYGYTF.

The chain carries TRBV28 and TRBJ2-3; D unclear. This CDR3 comprises 15 residues. Per germline, CDR1 MDHEN and CDR2 SYDVKM. The V gene lost 4 bases and the J gene lost 1 base, with 12 bases spanning the gap. Here the CDR3 reads CASSSSASGTDTQYF. The CDR3 region has the DNA TGTGCCAGCAGTTCATCCGCCTCAGGCACAGATACGCAGTATTTT.

The chain is built from TRBV7-8 and TRBJ2-2, with TRBD2 identical over 7 bases. Germline V gene sequence: CDR1 SGHVS, CDR2 FQNEAQ. V was pared by 1 base and J by 3 bases, with 8 bases of the junction left unmatched. This CDR3 contains 17 residues. CDR3 region: CASSLGSTSEYTGELFF. The DNA of the CDR3 is TGTGCCAGCAGCTTAGGATCCACTAGCGAGTACACCGGGGAGCTGTTTTTT.

The chain carries TRBV25-1 and TRBJ2-7; tentative D call: TRBD1 (6 bases). The CDR3 spans 16 residues. Germline V gives CDR1 MGHDK, CDR2 SYGVNS. V shed 6 bases and J shed 1 base, with 19 bases lying between them. Written as DNA, the CDR3 is TGTGCCAGCAGAGGGACGGCCGTAGGGGGATCCTACGAGCAGTACTTC. Protein product: CASRGTAVGGSYEQYF.

The chain carries TRBV7-9 and TRBJ2-7; 7 bases map to TRBD1. The CDR3 totals 14 residues. Germline V gene lookup returns CDR1 SEHNR and CDR2 FQNEAQ (reference sequence). V shed 3 bases, J shed 2 bases, and the junction held 4 bases outside the gene matches. The CDR3 DNA is TGTGCCAGCAGCTTGGGGGACAGTACCTACGAGCAGTACTTC. Its protein is CASSLGDSTYEQYF.

This chain links TRBV5-1 with TRBJ1-4, with D tentatively TRBD1 (6 bases). Trimming removed 6 bases from V and 6 bases from J, with 15 bases in between. The CDR3 has 14 amino acids. CDR1 SGHRS and CDR2 YFSETQ come from the germline V gene. CDR3 residues: CASTRGPTDEKLFF. CDR3 DNA: TGCGCCAGCACCCGGGGGCCTACAGATGAAAAACTGTTTTTT.

CDR3 bases: TGTGCCAGCAGCCCCCCCCCATTGAACACTGAAGCTTTCTTT. Translated: CASSPPPLNTEAFF. The rearrangement uses TRBV11-2 and TRBJ1-1; unclear D gene. CDR3 length: 14 residues. CDR1 and CDR2 from the germline V gene are SGHAT and FQNNGV. V gave up 5 bases and J gave up 0 bases, with 10 bases separating them.

V and J are TRBV19 and TRBJ1-6, with TRBD1 as a possible D gene (6 bases). This CDR3 contains 15 residues. V lost 6 bases to trimming and J lost 7 bases, with 16 bases between them. Germline loops: CDR1 LNHDA, CDR2 SQIVND (reference sequence). As DNA, the CDR3 is TGTGCCAGTAGGCTGGACAGCCTCCTAAATTCACCCCTCCACTTT. Its protein product is CASRLDSLLNSPLHF.

This rearrangement joins TRBV19 to TRBJ2-1, with TRBD2 as a possible D gene (6 bases). Germline-derived CDR1 and CDR2 are LNHDA and SQIVND (reference sequence). The CDR3 spans 14 residues. Trimming took off 7 bases at V and 3 bases at J, with 13 bases between the two ends. The CDR3 is CASKWQGGYNEQFF. The DNA of the CDR3 is TGTGCCAGTAAGTGGCAGGGAGGCTACAATGAGCAGTTCTTC.

The chain recombines TRBV6-6 with TRBJ1-1; a weak D match, TRBD1 (5 bases). Germline-derived CDR1 and CDR2 are MNHNY and SVGAGI (reference sequence). The V end was cut by 6 bases, the J end by 5 bases, with 16 bases between. CDR3 length: 14 residues. The CDR3 region has the DNA TGTGCCAGCAGCCCCCCCGGGGGGGGGACTGAAGCTTTCTTT. Amino acid sequence: CASSPPGGGTEAFF.

The chain recombines TRBV5-1 with TRBJ2-1, with 8 bases matching TRBD2. The junction had 10 bases not matched to a gene; V was cut back by 2 bases and J by 6 bases. Germline V lookup: CDR1 SGHRS, CDR2 YFSETQ. This CDR3 comprises 16 residues. The CDR3 coding sequence is TGCGCCAGCAGCTTCGGAGGGCTAGCGGGTCCCAATGAGCAGTTCTTC. Translating gives CASSFGGLAGPNEQFF.

This chain joins TRBV5-6 and TRBJ2-1, with 7 positions matching TRBD1. Germline V gene lookup returns CDR1 SGHDT and CDR2 YYEEEE. This CDR3 has 14 amino acids. Trimming removed 2 bases from V and 4 bases from J; junction bases left unmatched: 3. CDR3 sequence (DNA): TGTGCCAGCAGCTTCCGGACAGGTTACAATGAGCAGTTCTTC. Translating gives CASSFRTGYNEQFF.

J is TRBJ1-2 and V is TRBV18; D is uncertain. The CDR3 extends over 14 amino acids. Germline CDR1 and CDR2: KGHSH and LQKENI. The V gene lost 4 bases and the J gene lost 2 bases, with 11 bases spanning the gap. CDR3 protein: CASSRREANYGYTF. CDR3 nucleotides: TGTGCCAGCTCACGCCGAGAGGCCAACTATGGCTACACCTTC.

This clone was recorded only once. The chain couples TRBV19 to TRBJ1-6, with 10 bases identical to TRBD1. In germline, CDR1 is LNHDA, CDR2 SQIVND (reference sequence). The ends lost 3 bases at V and 9 bases at J; junction bases unmatched: 5. The CDR3 sequence is 15 residues long. The chain's CDR3 is CASSIPGQGPSPLHF. DNA of the CDR3: TGTGCCAGTAGTATCCCGGGACAGGGGCCTTCACCCCTCCACTTT.

The rearrangement joins TRBV11-2 to TRBJ1-2; D remains unclear. This CDR3 region has 13 residues. V was trimmed by 5 bases and J by 2 bases, leaving 9 bases between them. The germline V gene has CDR1 SGHAT and CDR2 FQNNGV. The CDR3 region has the DNA TGTGCCAGCAGCGGCTCCTGGAACTATGGCTACACCTTC. This sequence encodes CASSGSWNYGYTF.

V usage is TRBV6-4 and J usage is TRBJ1-4; the D gene is possibly TRBD1 (6 bases). Germline V CDR1 and CDR2: MRHNA, SNTAGT. This CDR3 comprises 15 residues. V lost 6 bases, J lost 8 bases, and 19 bases lay in between. The CDR3 spells CASSPPVTGQEKLFF. The CDR3 nucleotides are TGTGCCAGCAGCCCGCCTGTGACAGGTCAGGAAAAACTGTTTTTT.

The genes are TRBV6-1 and TRBJ2-2; possibly TRBD1 or TRBD2 for D (5 bases each). V lost 5 bases, J lost 3 bases, and 10 bases lay in between. From germline, CDR1 is MNHNS and CDR2 SASEGT. The CDR3 sequence is 14 residues long. CDR3 sequence: CASSTGTDTGELFF. In nucleotides, the CDR3 is TGTGCCAGCAGTACCGGGACGGACACCGGGGAGCTGTTTTTT.

V is TRBV9 and J is TRBJ2-1; 9 positions match TRBD2. This CDR3 is 17 amino acids long. Germline loops: CDR1 SGDLS, CDR2 YYNGEE. V lost 4 bases to trimming and J lost 1 base; unmatched junction nucleotides: 9. The DNA of the CDR3 is TGTGCCAGCAGCCAACCGGCTAGCGGGATTTCCTACAATGAGCAGTTCTTC. Its translation: CASSQPASGISYNEQFF.

Only one count was recorded for this clone. The V call is TRBV14, the J call TRBJ1-2; D not certain. Germline V gives CDR1 SGHDN, CDR2 FVKESK. The CDR3 runs to 19 residues. The V end was cut by 0 bases, the J end by 2 bases, with 22 bases between. CDR3 sequence reads: CASSQEDARLDGRNYGYTF. CDR3 DNA: TGTGCCAGCAGCCAAGAGGACGCCAGACTGGACGGGCGAAACTATGGCTACACCTTC.

V usage is TRBV27 and J usage is TRBJ2-7; the match to TRBD1 covers 9 bases. Germline V gene data show CDR1 as MNHEY and CDR2 as SMNVEV (reference sequence). J was trimmed by 4 bases and V by 5 bases; bases with no gene match: 9. There are 15 residues in the CDR3. The CDR3 loop reads CASSQEDRGRYEQYF. In nucleotides, the CDR3 is TGTGCCAGCAGTCAGGAGGACAGGGGACGATACGAGCAGTACTTC.

The chain couples TRBV2 to TRBJ1-1, with 7 bases lining up with TRBD1. CDR3 length: 15 residues. The V gene end was trimmed by 5 bases and the J gene end by 2 bases; junction bases not matched to a gene: 8. Per germline, CDR1 SNHLY and CDR2 FYNNEI. This CDR3 reads CASSPSGGANTEAFF. The CDR3 bases are TGTGCCAGCAGTCCTTCAGGGGGGGCAAACACTGAAGCTTTCTTT.

The chain is built from TRBV12-5 and TRBJ2-5; 7 bases line up with TRBD1. The J call may be incorrect, as the DNA end agrees better with TRBJ2-7. The germline V gene has CDR1 LGHNT and CDR2 FRNRAP. There are 15 residues in the CDR3. The CDR3 here is CASGRDRLGAYEQYF. CDR3 in DNA: TGTGCTAGTGGCCGGGACAGACTTGGGGCTTACGAGCAGTACTTC.

The rearrangement uses TRBV7-2 and TRBJ1-5; TRBD1 aligns across 7 bases. There are 14 residues in the CDR3. Trimming took 9 bases from V and 3 from J; bases not matched to a gene: 8. Germline-derived CDR1 and CDR2 are SGHTA and FQGNSA. The DNA for the CDR3 is TGTGCCAGTAGAAAACAGGGGTTCAATCAGCCCCAGCATTTT. Translating it yields CASRKQGFNQPQHF.

The rearrangement joins TRBV13 to TRBJ1-1, with D uncertain. The CDR3 contains 16 residues. Germline CDR1 is PRHDT and CDR2 is FYEKMQ (reference sequence). Trimming left V 4 bases short and J 4 bases short, with 19 bases between. CDR3: CASSYPRVGGITEAFF. In DNA form, the CDR3 reads TGTGCCAGCAGCTACCCCCGTGTGGGAGGGATCACTGAAGCTTTCTTT.

The rearrangement uses TRBV28 and TRBJ1-1; D remains unclear. The CDR3 sequence is 12 residues long. Germline V lookup: CDR1 MDHEN, CDR2 SYDVKM. V was cut by 6 bases and J by 3 bases, with 8 bases left in between. The chain's CDR3 is CASSPPYTEAFF. The CDR3 nucleotides read TGTGCCAGCAGCCCGCCATACACTGAAGCTTTCTTT.

Remarks on this clone: Other nucleotide sequences from this sample produce the same CDR3. The V and J genes are TRBV27 and TRBJ2-7, with D tentatively TRBD2 (6 bases). V was cut by 6 bases and J by 5 bases, with 11 bases left in between. The germline gives CDR1 MNHEY, CDR2 SMNVEV (reference sequence). CDR3 length: 12 amino acids. CDR3 sequence reads: CASSAGGDEQYF. In DNA form, the CDR3 reads TGTGCCAGCAGCGCCGGAGGGGACGAGCAGTACTTC.